This TCR beta chain was obtained from a study of shared clonotypes between healthy human individuals. The assay was immunoSEQ multiplex PCR, and TCRdb's table has in-frame clones only and misses some. In the table there are 450,000 to 500,000 clones, around 73% of which are singletons. The sample consisted of PBMCs. This sequence was found in a woman between 40 and 55 years old in good health. Some clones in this sample may be carry-over from other donors' samples.

CDR3 nucleotide sequence: TGTGCCAGCAGCTTAGACAGGGTTGCCGGGGAGCTGTTTTTT. Its translation: CASSLDRVAGELFF. The gene calls are TRBV7-8 and TRBJ2-2, with D maybe TRBD1 (6 bases). Trimming removed 1 base from V and 6 bases from J, with 9 bases in between. The CDR3 length is 14 residues. From germline, CDR1 is SGHVS and CDR2 FQNEAQ.